The present TCR beta chain was sequenced within a study of cytomegalovirus exposure and HLA in healthy donors. On the study more broadly: In an early release, HLA-typed donors contributed about 79 million unique TCR sequences.

The study's findings and limits: Most of the CMV-associated TCR beta chains (in a later analysis) appeared to be HLA-restricted.

PCR amplification relied on 60 Vbeta primers (plus 13 Jbeta primers). Some clones are missing from TCRdb's copy, which holds only in-frame ones; the method was immunoSEQ multiplex PCR. This sample carries 160,000 or so clones, approximately 81% of them seen once, and the ten largest clones take about 1%. The CDR3 totals 13 residues. The V end lost 2 bases, the J end lost 4 bases, and 9 bases lay between the germline ends. Germline CDR1 is SEHNR and CDR2 is FQNEAQ (reference sequence). This clone appeared once. Antigen: not known. This sequence was found in a man aged 25 to 40 in good health and CMV-seronegative. Sequenced input: PBMCs. The chain is built from TRBV7-9 and TRBJ2-7; D might be TRBD1 (5 bases). The DNA for the CDR3 is TGTGCCAGCAGCTTAATCAGGGAATACGAGCAGTACTTC. Encoded protein: CASSLIREYEQYF.